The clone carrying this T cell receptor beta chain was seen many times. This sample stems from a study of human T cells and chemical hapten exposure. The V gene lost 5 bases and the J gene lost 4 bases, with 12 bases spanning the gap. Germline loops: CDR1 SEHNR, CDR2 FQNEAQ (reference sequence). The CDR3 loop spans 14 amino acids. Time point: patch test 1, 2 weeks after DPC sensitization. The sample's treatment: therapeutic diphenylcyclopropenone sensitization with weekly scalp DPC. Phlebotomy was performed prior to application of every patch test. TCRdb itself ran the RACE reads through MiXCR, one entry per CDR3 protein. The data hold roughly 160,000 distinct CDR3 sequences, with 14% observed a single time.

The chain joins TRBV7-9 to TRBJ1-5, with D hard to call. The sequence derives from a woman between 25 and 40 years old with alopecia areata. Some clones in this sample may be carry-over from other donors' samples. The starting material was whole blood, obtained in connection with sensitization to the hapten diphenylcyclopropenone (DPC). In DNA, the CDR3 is TGTGCCAGCAGCCCCCCCGGGAGTAATCAGCCCCAGCATTTT. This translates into CASSPPGSNQPQHF.